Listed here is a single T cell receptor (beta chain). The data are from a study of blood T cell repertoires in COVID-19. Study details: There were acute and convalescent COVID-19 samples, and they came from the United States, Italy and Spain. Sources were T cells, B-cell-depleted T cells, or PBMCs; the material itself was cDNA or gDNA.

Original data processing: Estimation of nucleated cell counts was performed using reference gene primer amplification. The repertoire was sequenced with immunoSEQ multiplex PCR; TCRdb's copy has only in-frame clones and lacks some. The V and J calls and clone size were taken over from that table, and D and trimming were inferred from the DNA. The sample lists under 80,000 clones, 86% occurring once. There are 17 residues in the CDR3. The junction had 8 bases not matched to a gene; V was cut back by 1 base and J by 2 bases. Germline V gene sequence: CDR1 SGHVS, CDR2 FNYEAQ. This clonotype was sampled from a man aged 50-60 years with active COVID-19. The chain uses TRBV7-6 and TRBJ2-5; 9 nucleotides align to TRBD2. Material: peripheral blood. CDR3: CASSLDLAGAGQETQYF. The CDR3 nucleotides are TGTGCCAGCAGCTTAGATTTAGCGGGAGCGGGTCAAGAGACCCAGTACTTC.